The 21 T cell receptor beta chains listed next were all sequenced from one sample in a study of CD8 T cells in Susac syndrome. Random-hexamer reverse transcription was applied to 0.5 to 1 ug RNA. TCRdb processed the immunoSEQ multiplex PCR reads anew with MiXCR; each CDR3 protein has one entry. The sample holds about 280,000 distinct CDR3 sequences, about 85% seen once. The sample was CD8+ T cells from PBMCs. The origin of the receptors is a human donor with multiple sclerosis.

CDR3 protein: CASSLGGTVLRDEQYF. CDR3 nucleotides: TGCGCCAGCAGCTTGGGCGGGACAGTCCTCCGAGACGAGCAGTACTTC. This sequence joins TRBV5-1 and TRBJ2-7; possible D gene TRBD1, 7 bases. The CDR3 sequence is 16 residues long. CDR1 SGHRS and CDR2 YFSETQ come from the germline V gene. V lost 0 bases, J lost 5 bases, and 18 bases lay in between. The whole variable domain, filled in from reference TRBV5-1 and TRBJ2-7, reads KAGVTQTPRYLIKTRGQQVTLSCSPISGHRSVSWYQQTPGQGLQFLFEYFSETQRNKGNFPGRFSGRQFSNSRSEMNVSTLELGDSALYLCASSLGGTVLRDEQYFGPGTRLTVT.

The V call is TRBV3-1, the J call TRBJ1-5; no reliable D call. The germline CDR1 and CDR2 sequences are LGHDT and YNNKEL (reference sequence). Trimming took off 4 bases at V and 7 bases at J, with 14 bases between the two ends. The CDR3 is 14 amino acids. This CDR3 is CASSPQRFGQPQHF. For the CDR3, the DNA is TGTGCCAGCAGCCCTCAACGATTTGGCCAGCCCCAGCATTTT.

The rearrangement joins TRBV9 to TRBJ2-1, with D perhaps given as TRBD1 or TRBD2 (5 bases each). This CDR3 contains 15 residues. With 2 bases removed from V and 4 bases from J, the gap between germline ends came to 13 bases. Germline CDR1 reads SGDLS; CDR2 reads YYNGEE. As DNA, the CDR3 is TGTGCCAGCAGCGTCCGGGACGGATTATACAATGAGCAGTTCTTC. Translation gives CASSVRDGLYNEQFF.

The chain is built from TRBV9 and TRBJ1-5, with TRBD1 as a possible D gene (5 bases). The germline CDR1 and CDR2 sequences are SGDLS and YYNGEE. This CDR3 region has 14 residues. V lost 0 bases and J lost 3, with 7 bases in between. The CDR3 spells CASSVGGANQPQHF. The CDR3 DNA follows: TGTGCCAGCAGCGTAGGAGGGGCCAATCAGCCCCAGCATTTT.

With respect to this clonotype: The junction differs from germline at one of its ends, possibly a read error. V is TRBV7-9 and J is TRBJ2-7; possible D gene TRBD1, 6 bases. This CDR3 region has 13 residues. Germline CDR1 SEHNR, CDR2 FQNEAQ (reference sequence). The CDR3: CASSYRETYEHYF. The CDR3 nucleotides read TGTGCCAGCAGTTACAGGGAAACCTACGAGCATTACTTC.

This clonotype occurred a few times. The chain links TRBV6-5 to TRBJ2-7; D might be TRBD2 (5 bases). This CDR3 region has 15 residues. Germline assignment: CDR1 MNHEY and CDR2 SVGAGI. The V gene lost 5 bases and the J gene lost 3 bases, with 17 bases spanning the gap. The CDR3 DNA follows: TGTGCCAGCAGTCCCTCGACTACTCCGGGCTACGAGCAGTACTTC. Translation gives CASSPSTTPGYEQYF.

The rearrangement links TRBV7-9 to TRBJ1-3; 8 bases match TRBD1. The trim removed 8 bases at V and 2 bases at J, leaving 11 bases unmatched. This CDR3 contains 16 residues. CDR1 and CDR2 (germline): SEHNR, FQNEAQ (reference sequence). CDR3 in DNA: TGTGCCAGCGGAATATGGACAGGGAAGGCTGGAAACACCATATATTTT. It encodes CASGIWTGKAGNTIYF. The full variable domain, its missing parts supplied by reference TRBV7-9 and TRBJ1-3, is DTGVSQNPRHKITKRGQNVTFRCDPISEHNRLYWYRQTLGQGPEFLTYFQNEAQLEKSRLLSDRFSAERPKGSFSTLEIQRTEQGDSAMYLCASGIWTGKAGNTIYFGEGSWLTVV.

V and J are TRBV19 and TRBJ2-7, with 7 bases fitting TRBD1. Trimming took 3 bases from V and 2 from J; bases not matched to a gene: 4. Germline values: CDR1 LNHDA, CDR2 SQIVND (reference sequence). CDR3 length: 14 amino acids. This CDR3 reads CASSIGDSPYEQYF. The CDR3 DNA is TGTGCCAGTAGTATCGGGGACAGTCCCTACGAGCAGTACTTC.

The chain uses TRBV2 and TRBJ2-7, with D unclear. The CDR3 runs to 10 residues. The V gene lost 7 bases and the J gene lost 4 bases, with 5 bases spanning the gap. Germline CDR1 is SNHLY and CDR2 is FYNNEI. CDR3: CASIDYEQYF. The CDR3 nucleotides read TGTGCCAGCATAGATTACGAGCAGTACTTC.

V is TRBV28 and J is TRBJ2-1; a possible D gene is TRBD2 (5 bases). Looked up from germline, CDR1 is MDHEN and CDR2 is SYDVKM. This CDR3 has 11 amino acids. Trimming removed 6 bases from V and 11 bases from J, with 11 bases in between. The DNA of the CDR3 is TGTGCCAGCAGACTAGGACGAAAGCAGTTCTTC. Residues: CASRLGRKQFF.

CDR3 nucleotides: TGTGCCAGCAACCAGGGGGGGATGGGGGAGCAGTACTTC. Translation: CASNQGGMGEQYF. V is TRBV6-5 and J is TRBJ2-7, with D perhaps given as TRBD1 or TRBD2 (7 bases each). Trimming shortened V by 7 bases and J by 7 bases, and 17 bases separated the two germline ends. Per the germline V gene, CDR1 is MNHEY and CDR2 is SVGAGI. The CDR3 runs to 13 residues.

This clonotype was picked up one time. The chain employs TRBV29-1 and TRBJ1-2; maybe TRBD1 (6 bases). The CDR3 sequence is 11 residues long. CDR1 and CDR2 from the germline V gene are SQVTM and ANQGSEA. Trimming cost V 6 bases and J 6 bases, with 11 bases left between them. This chain's CDR3 is CSVTPGDGYTF. In DNA form, the CDR3 reads TGCAGCGTAACCCCAGGGGATGGCTACACCTTC.

The chain links TRBV28 to TRBJ1-2; D gene unclear. Per germline, CDR1 MDHEN and CDR2 SYDVKM. The CDR3 is made up of 15 amino acids. The V end was cut by 3 bases, the J end by 0 bases, with 11 bases between. In DNA form, the CDR3 reads TGTGCCAGCAGTTTGACCCCTGCGGCTAACTATGGCTACACCTTC. Translating it yields CASSLTPAANYGYTF.

The chain couples TRBV20-1 to TRBJ2-7; TRBD2 matches at 7 bases. This CDR3 is 14 amino acids long. Germline loops: CDR1 DFQATT, CDR2 SNEGSKA (reference sequence). Trimming took 3 bases from V and 2 from J; bases not matched to a gene: 7. CDR3 in amino acids: CSARTSGGPYEQYF. The CDR3 DNA follows: TGCAGTGCTAGGACGTCGGGAGGACCCTACGAGCAGTACTTC.

The rearrangement joins TRBV7-8 to TRBJ2-2; a weak D match, TRBD2 (6 bases). V dropped 5 bases and J dropped 4 bases, with 14 bases sitting between them. CDR1 is SGHVS and CDR2 is FQNEAQ in the germline V gene. The length of the CDR3 is 15 residues. CDR3 sequence (DNA): TGTGCCAGCAGCGTCCGGGACTTGGTCACCGGGGAGCTGTTTTTT. As protein: CASSVRDLVTGELFF.

This chain joins TRBV6-1 and TRBJ2-1, with TRBD2 identical over 10 bases. The germline V gene encodes CDR1 MNHNS and CDR2 SASEGT. With V trimmed by 4 bases and J by 7 bases, 13 bases remained unmatched. The CDR3 totals 17 residues. CDR3: CASSALPLAGATNEQFF. The CDR3 DNA follows: TGTGCCAGCAGTGCGCTTCCCCTAGCGGGAGCCACTAATGAGCAGTTCTTC.

V and J are TRBV6-6 and TRBJ1-2; tentatively, D is TRBD1 (6 bases). There are 15 residues in the CDR3. Germline loops: CDR1 MNHNY, CDR2 SVGAGI (reference sequence). V dropped 0 bases and J dropped 2 bases, with 10 bases sitting between them. In DNA, the CDR3 is TGTGCCAGCAGTTACTCGTGGGACACCAACTATGGCTACACCTTC. It is translated as CASSYSWDTNYGYTF.

The V and J genes are TRBV6-1 and TRBJ2-7; maybe TRBD2 (6 bases). The germline V and J ends were trimmed by 0 bases and 3 bases, with 12 bases remaining between them. This CDR3 region has 15 residues. Germline loops: CDR1 MNHNS, CDR2 SASEGT. This CDR3 is CASSEAPGEVYEQYF. The CDR3 bases are TGTGCCAGCAGTGAAGCCCCGGGAGAGGTCTACGAGCAGTACTTC.

This clonotype was seen a single time. The gene calls are TRBV20-1 and TRBJ1-4; possibly TRBD1 for D (5 bases). CDR1 and CDR2 from the germline V gene are DFQATT and SNEGSKA (reference sequence). The V end was cut by 6 bases, the J end by 0 bases, with 14 bases between. CDR3 size: 15 residues. The CDR3 DNA follows: TGCAGTGCGCCGACAGAGTCGCCAACTAATGAAAAACTGTTTTTT. It codes for CSAPTESPTNEKLFF.

This chain's CDR3 is CASNGREGDEQFF. In DNA form, the CDR3 reads TGCGCCAGCAATGGGCGGGAGGGCGATGAGCAGTTCTTC. This chain uses TRBV5-1 with TRBJ2-1, with 9 bases fitting TRBD2. Germline-derived CDR1 and CDR2 are SGHRS and YFSETQ. Trimming took 6 bases from V and 8 from J; bases not matched to a gene: 6. The CDR3 is made up of 13 amino acids.

The chain joins TRBV29-1 to TRBJ2-2; D not resolved. The CDR3 length is 10 residues. The germline gives CDR1 SQVTM, CDR2 ANQGSEA. Trimming stripped 3 bases from V and 6 bases from J, with 2 bases between. The CDR3 DNA reads as TGCAGCGTTGAGGCCGGGGAGCTGTTTTTT. Its protein product is CSVEAGELFF.